The sequence of this T cell receptor (beta chain) was determined in a study of cytomegalovirus exposure and HLA in healthy donors. Study in general: The same platform as the approximately 700 first-cohort repertoires was used for the 120 validation repertoires, a later analysis reported. Study results and limitations: Rarity marked most TCR sequences, yet some public TCRs occurred in many donors. According to a subsequent analysis, TCR clusters from the first cohort were inclined to appear together in the roughly 120 validation repertoires.

Germline V gene sequence: CDR1 LNHDA, CDR2 SQIVND (reference sequence). The CDR3 consists of 15 residues. J was trimmed by 7 bases and V by 8 bases; bases with no gene match: 12. Note on this clone: Its target is not known.

This table comes from immunoSEQ multiplex PCR, and its TCRdb copy is limited to in-frame clones, with some not included. The sample lists 110,000 or so clones; 86% were seen once. The V gene is TRBV19, the J gene TRBJ1-5; 9 bases line up with TRBD1. Sequencing was carried out using PBMCs. The source of this sequence is a man between 18 and 35 years old in good health and CMV-seronegative. Here the CDR3 DNA reads TGTGCCAGTGGAGACGGTAACAGGGGGCAGCAGCCCCAGCATTTT. Amino acid sequence: CASGDGNRGQQPQHF.